The 25 T cell receptor beta chains below come from one sample, sequenced in a study of cytomegalovirus exposure and HLA in healthy donors. Amplification used 60 Vbeta primers and 13 Jbeta primers. Clones were read by immunoSEQ multiplex PCR, and TCRdb kept only the in-frame ones, dropping some. The data show some 200,000 clones, with roughly 87% seen just once and roughly 0.2% held by the top ten. The sequencing input was PBMCs. The receptors derive from a girl in the first two years of life in good health and CMV-seronegative.

V usage is TRBV6-6 and J usage is TRBJ1-2; 7 positions match TRBD1. The CDR3 covers 12 residues. Germline loops: CDR1 MNHNY, CDR2 SVGAGI (reference sequence). V lost 4 bases and J lost 4; bases outside the gene matches: 0. The CDR3: CASSSGGYGYTF. In nucleotides, the CDR3 is TGTGCCAGCAGTTCAGGGGGCTATGGCTACACCTTC.

V usage is TRBV5-4 and J usage is TRBJ1-2, with D unresolved. V lost 4 bases and J lost 4, with 11 bases in between. Germline V gene lookup returns CDR1 SGHNT and CDR2 YYREEE (reference sequence). The CDR3 loop spans 13 amino acids. The CDR3 loop reads CASSPSVVYGYTF. The CDR3 region has the DNA TGTGCCAGCAGCCCCTCGGTGGTCTATGGCTACACCTTC.

CDR3 bases: TGCAGCGTCCAACTGACGGACAGGGACGGATTCGAGCAGTACTTC. Amino acids: CSVQLTDRDGFEQYF. This chain uses TRBV29-1 with TRBJ2-7; TRBD1 agrees at 8 bases. The CDR3 sequence is 15 residues long. Unmatched junction bases numbered 16, after V lost 6 bases and J lost 6 bases. Germline CDR1 SQVTM, CDR2 ANQGSEA.

The genes are TRBV5-1 and TRBJ1-1; the match to TRBD1 covers 9 bases. Trimming removed 4 bases from V and 6 bases from J; junction bases left unmatched: 10. The length of the CDR3 is 15 residues. Looked up from germline, CDR1 is SGHRS and CDR2 is YFSETQ. As DNA, the CDR3 is TGCGCCAGCAGCGTAGACGGGACAGGGATCTCTGAAGCTTTCTTT. Its protein product is CASSVDGTGISEAFF.

This clone appeared once. The chain joins TRBV30 to TRBJ1-5; D uncertain. Germline V gives CDR1 GTSNPN, CDR2 SVGIG (reference sequence). The length of the CDR3 is 20 residues. The V gene lost 0 bases and the J gene lost 1 base, with 25 bases spanning the gap. The CDR3 is CAWSVLSSKKRSRSNQPQHF. The CDR3 region has the DNA TGTGCCTGGAGTGTACTAAGCAGTAAGAAGAGGTCCCGAAGCAATCAGCCCCAGCATTTT. Filled out from reference TRBV30 and TRBJ1-5, the complete variable domain reads SQTIHQWPATLVQPVGSPLSLECTVEGTSNPNLYWYRQAAGRGLQLLFYSVGIGQISSEVPQNLSASRPQDRQFILSSKKLLLSDSGFYLCAWSVLSSKKRSRSNQPQHFGDGTRLSIL.

The rearrangement links TRBV4-1 to TRBJ1-2; D gene uncertain. Trimming took 0 bases from V and 4 from J, leaving 12 bases between them. This CDR3 spans 15 amino acids. Germline V gene sequence: CDR1 MGHRA, CDR2 YSYEKL. This CDR3 is CASSQDILRSYGYTF. In DNA, the CDR3 is TGCGCCAGCAGCCAAGATATTCTGAGGAGCTATGGCTACACCTTC.

The chain recombines TRBV18 with TRBJ1-2, with D hard to call. This CDR3 has 12 amino acids. CDR1 and CDR2 from the germline V gene are KGHSH and LQKENI. V was trimmed by 1 base and J by 6 bases, leaving 6 bases between them. CDR3 in amino acids: CASSPRVDGYTF. DNA of the CDR3: TGTGCCAGCTCACCACGAGTCGATGGCTACACCTTC.

The chain couples TRBV7-6 to TRBJ2-7; possibly TRBD1 for D (6 bases). V lost 1 base and J lost 6, with 13 bases in between. The CDR3 length is 14 residues. From germline, CDR1 is SGHVS and CDR2 FNYEAQ. The CDR3 here is CASSLGGGFGEQYF. For the CDR3, the DNA is TGTGCCAGCAGCTTAGGAGGGGGATTTGGCGAGCAGTACTTC.

This rearrangement joins TRBV7-6 to TRBJ2-5, with 10 bases matching TRBD2. The J call is in doubt because the DNA end fits TRBJ2-7 better. CDR3 size: 15 residues. Per the germline V gene, CDR1 is SGHVS and CDR2 is FNYEAQ. CDR3 loop: CASSLVPGLASEQYF. The DNA for the CDR3 is TGTGCCAGCAGCTTAGTTCCGGGACTAGCGTCCGAGCAGTACTTC.

This chain uses TRBV2 with TRBJ1-6; TRBD1 aligns across 8 bases. The length of the CDR3 is 14 residues. V gave up 4 bases and J gave up 8 bases; unmatched junction bases: 4. Germline assignment: CDR1 SNHLY and CDR2 FYNNEI. This CDR3 is CASSGSTGDSPLHF. In DNA, the CDR3 is TGTGCCAGCAGTGGGTCGACAGGGGATTCACCCCTCCACTTT.

The CDR3 protein is CASSLEASPLHF. The CDR3 DNA reads as TGTGCCAGCAGCTTAGAAGCTTCACCCCTCCACTTT. The rearrangement links TRBV7-9 to TRBJ1-6, with no clear D. Trimming shortened V by 1 base and J by 9 bases, and 4 bases separated the two germline ends. Germline-derived CDR1 and CDR2 are SEHNR and FQNEAQ (reference sequence). The CDR3 runs to 12 residues.

This sequence joins TRBV6-1 and TRBJ1-1; 10 bases align to TRBD1. Germline V gene sequence: CDR1 MNHNS, CDR2 SASEGT. There are 14 residues in the CDR3. Trimming at V came to 6 bases and at J to 3 bases, leaving 4 bases not matched to a gene. In DNA, the CDR3 is TGTGCCAGCAGCGAGACAGGGGGCGACACTGAAGCTTTCTTT. It specifies CASSETGGDTEAFF.

This chain connects TRBV11-2 to TRBJ2-7; TRBD2 is a possible D gene (5 bases). The V gene lost 3 bases and the J gene lost 7 bases, with 10 bases spanning the gap. The germline gives CDR1 SGHAT, CDR2 FQNNGV. The CDR3 sequence is 12 residues long. This chain's CDR3 is CASSFSSREQYF. CDR3 bases: TGTGCCAGCAGCTTCTCTAGCAGGGAGCAGTACTTC.

This chain links TRBV15 with TRBJ1-6; D is uncertain. The CDR3 spans 15 residues. The V gene lost 0 bases and the J gene lost 7 bases, with 10 bases spanning the gap. Looked up from germline, CDR1 is LNHNV and CDR2 is YYDKDF (reference sequence). The CDR3, as DNA: TGTGCCACCAGCAGAGATCGATCACAAAATTCACCCCTCCACTTT. It yields the protein CATSRDRSQNSPLHF.

This clone was seen only once. The V call is TRBV19, the J call TRBJ1-4; 7 positions agree with TRBD1. The CDR3 totals 16 residues. Germline CDR1 is LNHDA and CDR2 is SQIVND (reference sequence). V lost 5 bases, J lost 4 bases, and 10 bases stayed unmatched. DNA for the CDR3: TGTGCCAGTAGTCAGACAGGGAAGAATGGTAATGAAAAACTGTTTTTT. It is translated as CASSQTGKNGNEKLFF. Drawing the rest from reference TRBV19 and TRBJ1-4, the complete variable domain is DGGITQSPKYLFRKEGQNVTLSCEQNLNHDAMYWYRQDPGQGLRLIYYSQIVNDFQKGDIAEGYSVSREKKESFPLTVTSAQKNPTAFYLCASSQTGKNGNEKLFFGSGTQLSVL.

The chain employs TRBV15 and TRBJ2-1, with 8 bases fitting TRBD1. Germline CDR1 is LNHNV and CDR2 is YYDKDF (reference sequence). The length of the CDR3 is 17 residues. V lost 3 bases and J lost 3; bases outside the gene matches: 10. The CDR3 region has the DNA TGTGCCACCAGCAGGGATAATCAGGGGGCGTTCTACAATGAGCAGTTCTTC. Translated, it gives CATSRDNQGAFYNEQFF. The full variable domain, in which reference TRBV15 and TRBJ2-1 provide the parts outside the CDR3, is DAMVIQNPRYQVTQFGKPVTLSCSQTLNHNVMYWYQQKSSQAPKLLFHYYDKDFNNEADTPDNFQSRRPNTSFCFLDIRSPGLGDTAMYLCATSRDNQGAFYNEQFFGPGTRLTVL.

V and J are TRBV27 and TRBJ2-4; 10 nucleotides line up with TRBD2. This CDR3 contains 15 residues. Trimming at V came to 5 bases and at J to 8 bases, leaving 9 bases not matched to a gene. CDR1 and CDR2 (germline): MNHEY, SMNVEV (reference sequence). The CDR3 is CASSTQRGGLHIQYF. The CDR3 nucleotides are TGTGCCAGCAGTACTCAGCGGGGGGGCCTCCACATTCAGTACTTC.

The chain couples TRBV21-1 to TRBJ1-1; the D segment call TRBD1 is taken from the table without a DNA check. TRBV21-1 is a pseudogene locus. The length of the CDR3 is 16 residues. The CDR3 here is CASSKGETGPNTEAFF. CDR3 sequence (DNA): TGTGCCAGCAGCAAAGGAGAGACAGGGCCGAACACTGAAGCTTTCTTT.

The J gene is TRBJ2-5, the V gene TRBV10-3, with D tentatively TRBD1 (6 bases). From germline, CDR1 is ENHRY and CDR2 SYGVKD. The length of the CDR3 is 17 residues. The V gene lost 5 bases and the J gene lost 2 bases, with 21 bases spanning the gap. As DNA, the CDR3 is TGTGCCATCAGTTTCGCCGCTGCTGACAGGCCTCAAGAGACCCAGTACTTC. This gives the protein CAISFAAADRPQETQYF.

The chain combines TRBV10-1 with TRBJ2-7; TRBD1 aligns across 10 bases. The CDR3 contains 16 residues. V lost 6 bases to trimming and J lost 5 bases; unmatched junction nucleotides: 13. CDR1 and CDR2 (germline): WNHNN, SYGVQD (reference sequence). CDR3 in amino acids: CASSQSTGGSNHEQYF. The CDR3 DNA reads as TGCGCCAGCAGCCAATCGACAGGGGGCTCCAATCACGAGCAGTACTTC.

The rearrangement joins TRBV7-9 to TRBJ2-1; 10 bases line up with TRBD2. Germline V gene sequence: CDR1 SEHNR, CDR2 FQNEAQ (reference sequence). The CDR3 loop spans 14 amino acids. Trimming cost V 8 bases and J 9 bases; bases outside gene matches: 10. The CDR3 reads CASVTSGRALEQFF. CDR3 DNA sequence: TGTGCCAGCGTAACCAGCGGGAGGGCCCTTGAGCAGTTCTTC.

The chain carries TRBV27 and TRBJ2-1, with D maybe TRBD1 (6 bases). The CDR3 contains 12 residues. V lost 6 bases and J lost 10, with 13 bases in between. CDR1 is MNHEY, CDR2 SMNVEV, per germline (reference sequence). CDR3 residues: CASSRTGMEQFF. CDR3 DNA sequence: TGTGCCAGCAGCAGAACAGGGATGGAGCAGTTCTTC.

The chain has TRBV5-1 and TRBJ2-7; 7 positions match TRBD2. Looked up from germline, CDR1 is SGHRS and CDR2 is YFSETQ. The V segment lost 2 bases and the J segment 2 bases; nucleotides outside the gene matches: 10. The CDR3 sequence is 16 residues long. The CDR3 protein is CASSFPGLPDTYEQYF. The DNA of the CDR3 is TGCGCCAGCAGCTTTCCGGGACTACCAGATACCTACGAGCAGTACTTC.

The chain recombines TRBV10-3 with TRBJ1-4, with 8 nucleotides matching TRBD1. The CDR3 has 13 residues. The J segment lost 6 bases and the V segment lost 6 bases, leaving 3 bases of the junction unmatched. Germline CDR1 is ENHRY and CDR2 is SYGVKD. CDR3 sequence: CAIRKDRDEKLFF. CDR3 sequence (DNA): TGTGCCATCAGGAAGGACAGGGATGAAAAACTGTTTTTT.

A single count supports this clone. J is TRBJ2-1 and V is TRBV18; possibly TRBD1 or TRBD2 for D (7 bases each). Germline CDR1 reads KGHSH; CDR2 reads LQKENI. V lost 6 bases to trimming and J lost 7 bases, with 13 bases between them. The CDR3 covers 13 residues. This CDR3 reads CASSPGGVNEQFF. The DNA of the CDR3 is TGTGCCAGCTCGCCAGGGGGGGTGAATGAGCAGTTCTTC.